What follows describes a single T cell receptor (beta chain). This clone's antigen is unknown. No qualities accompany the bases; no much larger clone lies one base away. The library was produced with the immunoSEQ multiplex PCR assay. A mixture of 60 forward primers for TCR Vbeta segments and 13 reverse primers for TCR Jbeta segments was used in the multiplex PCR. A multiplex PCR assay on genomic DNA amplified the CDR3 region of rearranged TCR beta genes. On the Illumina HiSeq System, the amplified TCR beta libraries were sequenced as 87-base-pair reads. The authors' pipeline ran thus. A later analysis counted some 74 million unique TCR beta chains across the approximately 700 repertoires, and approximately 11 million of these chains were shared by at least two donors. To remove PCR and sequencing errors, raw reads were error-corrected and collapsed into unique sequences using a nearest-neighbor algorithm that merged closely related sequences. CDR3 sequences were aligned to IMGT reference sequences to assign V, D and J gene segments. For a sequence to be retained, at least a six-nucleotide match to both a V gene segment and a J gene segment was required. A rearrangement was called productive if the CDR3 had no stop codons and remained in frame with V and J, and every other rearrangement was called non-productive. CDR3 was defined by IMGT convention, running from the second conserved V-encoded cysteine to the conserved J-encoded phenylalanine. The earlier analysis of about 610 of the donors excluded sequences that lacked an unambiguous match to a single V gene segment. In an earlier analysis of several hundred of the donors, a V segment was called functional when productive rearrangements were above 56.7%, and segregating when the standard deviation between donors exceeded 5%. To diagnose cytomegalovirus status from the catalog of TCR beta chain sequences, a statistical classification framework was built. In a later analysis, TCR nucleotide sequences were compared against IMGT/GENE-DB human TR gene sequences so that V and J genes could be assigned. In a later analysis, CDR3 sequences and most-parsimonious VDJ recombination scenarios were assigned using the TCRdist pipeline. In a later analysis, each TCR beta chain was defined by its CDR3 amino acid sequence together with its V-gene family, and reads without a unique V-gene family were excluded. As a way to deal with suspected cross-contamination and a sequencing artifact, a later analysis dropped 592 nucleotide sequences that were highly shared and had low generation probability. For each public chain, a later analysis derived a clonal expansion index from normalized ranks of inferred template counts within each repertoire. In a later analysis, generation probabilities were computed using a VDJ recombination model fitted to out-of-frame rearrangements, and the results were checked against IGoR. Hypergeometric tests were used in a later analysis to score TCR-TCR, TCR-HLA and TCR-CMV co-occurrence, with a repertoire-size bias correction applied to the TCR pairs. A later analysis estimated false discovery rates by permuting HLA or CMV assignments 20 times. A later analysis grouped co-occurring TCRs with DBSCAN, adding TCRdist sequence similarity when clustering within HLA-allele-positive subsets. Repertoires with fewer than 30,000 or more than 120,000 public chains were left out of co-occurrence clustering, as were about five repertoires with anomalous nucleotide sharing. TCRdb stores this immuneACCESS table with in-frame sequences only. Part of the clones is absent; in the studies checked, under half of the shortfall reflects unresolved V genes, and no reason is known for the rest. V and J calls and clone size are as listed in that table; D and trimming were resolved from the DNA. The sample table lists fewer than 200,000 clones, about 85% of them with a count of one. The top ten clonotypes cover approximately 2.3% of the sample.

The cohort comprised more than 550 healthy bone marrow donors. At the time of sampling, all cohort members were nominally healthy, though unrecorded immune exposures were likely present. The donor tested CMV seropositive, placing the donor among the 250 to 350 seropositive members of the cohort. A peripheral blood sample was provided by each donor, and peripheral blood mononuclear cells were used for TCR beta sequencing. Genomic DNA extraction from the blood cell samples was performed with the Qiagen DNeasy Blood Extraction Kit. This entry comes from a study of cytomegalovirus exposure and HLA in healthy donors (TCRdb year 2017). Notes on the research overall: In an earlier analysis of some 610 of the donors, 276 Gb of sequence data and 117 million unique TCR beta sequences from about 179 million T cells were reported. Every repertoire in the discovery cohort had been generated on one and the same sequencing platform. High-throughput TCR immunosequencing, statistical association of individual TCRs with disease status, and machine learning were combined to predict cytomegalovirus infection status. In a later genetic analysis, genome-wide SNP genotypes for about 65% of the roughly 700 donors were used, and that subset was treated as a discovery cohort. Across about 380 genotyped donors of the cohort, an average of roughly 200,000 unique TCR beta nucleotide sequences per donor were sequenced, and approximately 17% of those sequences were non-productive. Rather than using new phenotypic data, the later analysis identified candidate immune exposures from TCR beta sequences and from how often those sequences occurred across donors. Along with the roughly 670-subject first cohort, a separate validation cohort of 120 different subjects was used. About 300 gigabases of sequencing data and 91 million or so unique TCR sequences made up an early release that covered nearly 650 HLA-typed donors. To decide whether each TCR beta V gene segment behaved as functional or pseudogenic, an earlier analysis of some 600 of the donors relied on high-throughput TCR beta sequencing. The genetic ancestry cluster associated with self-reported Caucasian donors included over 80% of the roughly 380 genotyped donors. The study profiled the T cell repertoires of 500 to 800 subjects by immunosequencing and related them to cytomegalovirus serostatus. Class I and class II HLA loci were covered by the typing at four-digit resolution. Typing coverage varied by locus: roughly 620-640 donors for A, B, C, DRB1 and DQB1; roughly 520 for DQA1; about 570 for DPA1; approximately 470 for DPB1. Because of strong linkage in the cohort, a handful of DR-DQ haplotypes were treated as single units for association and clustering. Donor age, sex, ethnicity and CMV serostatus were collected together with the repertoire data. A later analysis re-analyzed previously published TCR beta repertoires from roughly 600 donors and added high-resolution HLA genotyping to study TCR occurrence patterns. The study aimed to test whether signatures of past pathogen exposure could be identified by cataloging public T cell receptors.

Points the paper makes about the study in general: A later analysis found that TCR association rates varied across HLA loci, with DRB1 alleles showing the most associated TCRs and HLA-C alleles the fewest. Presence/absence analyses assumed roughly uniform sequencing depth across donors, an assumption that may not hold. The only immune exposure information available for the cohort was CMV serostatus. Most TCR sequences were observed very rarely across donors, whereas some public TCRs were present in many individuals. The classifier was reported to diagnose cytomegalovirus status with high specificity and sensitivity in both the original cohort and the validation cohort. A further reported finding was that TCR beta sequences accurately predicted the HLA-A and HLA-B alleles for most subjects in the first cohort. A group of highly shared sequence variants was considered likely to be a technical artifact of the sequencing pipeline. In vitro tests confirmed that a few of the cytomegalovirus-associated TCR beta chains recognize cytomegalovirus antigens. An earlier analysis of 587 of the donors showed that most TCR beta V segments appeared in productive rearrangements either about 87% or about 30% of the time, which broadly matched IMGT annotations. An association between a missense DCLRE1C variant and V-gene and J-gene trimming of TCR beta chains was found in a later genetic analysis and replicated in an independent cohort. Specific HLA alleles were associated with about 17,000 TCR beta sequences at a false discovery rate of 0.05 in a later analysis. In a later analysis, HLA-associated TCR beta chains were found to be more clonally expanded and to have lower generation probabilities than equally common non-associated chains. The study gave a list of roughly 150 TCR beta chains associated with cytomegalovirus. When HLA alleles, especially DR and DQ, strongly co-occurred, attributing TCR associations to individual alleles was difficult. Because some donors lacked HLA typing at each locus, the association tests relied only on the typed subset. Only TCR beta chains were sequenced in this cohort, and the absence of alpha or paired-chain data limited detectable features. About 17 rarely observed V segments, including chromosome 9 orphons, were excluded from the earlier analysis of about 500 of the donors because counts were too low. The authors suggested that the approach could potentially be generalized to other disease states and immunological phenotypes. Linkage disequilibrium might explain the correlated functional status among segregating V segments, but an unknown experimental factor could not be ruled out. Some IMGT-functional V segments, including TRBV6-2 and TRBV6-3, could not be told apart with the 87-base-pair reads, so those segments were excluded. A later genetic analysis reported fewer N-insertions in productive TCRs among donors in an Asian-associated ancestry cluster than the roughly 640-donor mean. In a later analysis, most CMV-associated TCR beta chains were found to appear HLA-restricted, with HLA associations seemingly driven largely by CMV exposure. Several of the top co-occurrence clusters appeared to be linked to parvovirus B19, influenza, CMV and Epstein-Barr virus, according to a later analysis.

The germline V gene (reference sequence) specifies MNHNY as CDR1 and SVGAGI as CDR2. V has 5 bases trimmed and J has 6 bases trimmed; junction bases matching no gene number 6. Reading from cysteine to phenylalanine, the CDR3 counts 14 amino acids. The only DNA kept is the CDR3, 42 bases in frame from the first base. The receptor was derived from a man younger than 30 in good health and CMV-seropositive. Rearrangement joined TRBV6-6 to TRBJ1-5; 8 central bases correspond to TRBD1. Sequenced sample: PBMCs. The CDR3 has the sequence CASSPDRGGQPQHF. The bases read TGTGCCAGCAGTCCCGACAGGGGCGGTCAGCCCCAGCATTTT.